Shown below are 28 T cell receptor beta chains from a single sample sequenced in a study of blood T cell repertoires in COVID-19. The table came from immunoSEQ multiplex PCR; TCRdb's copy has only in-frame clones and leaves some out. The sample consists of some 150,000 clones, 76% of them appearing once. Sequencing input: peripheral blood. These receptors were obtained from an elderly woman with active or convalescent COVID-19.

The chain employs TRBV27 and TRBJ2-1, with no clear D. V was trimmed by 8 bases and J by 4 bases, leaving 9 bases between them. Germline V lookup: CDR1 MNHEY, CDR2 SMNVEV (reference sequence). The CDR3 contains 12 residues. CDR3 in DNA: TGTGCCAGCTCAACTGGTTACAATGAGCAGTTCTTC. Its protein is CASSTGYNEQFF.

V and J are TRBV12-3 or TRBV12-4 and TRBJ1-4, with D perhaps matching TRBD1 (6 bases). This CDR3 spans 13 amino acids. V was clipped by 9 bases and J by 6 bases, with 14 bases between them. The CDR3, as DNA: TGTGCCAGTCAACAGGGTACCTATGAAAAACTGTTTTTT. It encodes CASQQGTYEKLFF.

This chain joins TRBV5-8 and TRBJ1-2; unclear D gene. Deletions cut 4 bases from V and 1 base from J, with 11 bases between. The CDR3 totals 14 residues. The V gene's germline CDR1 is SGHTS and CDR2 YDEGEE. The CDR3 sequence is CASSPTARNYGYTF. CDR3 bases: TGTGCCAGCAGCCCTACCGCCCGTAACTATGGCTACACCTTC.

The V call is TRBV21-1, the J call TRBJ2-4; the table's D gene call, TRBD1, was not cross checked with the DNA. TRBV21-1 is a documented pseudogene. CDR3 length equals 16 residues. CDR3: CASSSRDRGAKNIQYF. CDR3 nucleotides: TGTGCCAGCAGCAGCCGGGACAGGGGAGCCAAAAACATTCAGTACTTC.

This CDR3 is CASSLDGSASNYGYTF. CDR3 sequence (DNA): TGTGCCAGCAGCTTGGACGGGAGCGCGTCTAACTATGGCTACACCTTC. This chain joins TRBV5-6 and TRBJ1-2; D is ambiguous. Germline V gives CDR1 SGHDT, CDR2 YYEEEE. Between the trimmed V and J ends, which lost 0 bases and 0 bases, there was a span of 12 bases. The CDR3 consists of 16 residues.

The genes are TRBV7-6 and TRBJ2-7, with 15 nucleotides matching TRBD2. CDR1 and CDR2 (germline): SGHVS, FNYEAQ. The J segment lost 1 base and the V segment lost 5 bases, leaving 3 bases of the junction unmatched. The CDR3 spans 16 residues. The CDR3 is CASSLGLAGGSYEQYF. Written as DNA, the CDR3 is TGTGCCAGCAGCCTGGGACTAGCGGGGGGTTCCTACGAGCAGTACTTC.

The chain recombines TRBV14 with TRBJ1-4, with D tentatively TRBD1 (6 bases). This CDR3 is built from 14 residues. In germline, CDR1 is SGHDN, CDR2 FVKESK. V was shortened by 1 base and J by 8 bases, with 11 bases between the two germline ends. CDR3 amino acids: CASSQANRVEKLFF. The CDR3 DNA reads TGTGCCAGCAGCCAAGCAAACAGGGTCGAAAAACTGTTTTTT.

V is TRBV24-1 and J is TRBJ2-1; 11 nucleotides line up with TRBD2. Germline-derived CDR1 and CDR2 are KGHDR and SFDVKD. The CDR3 runs 20 residues. J was trimmed by 0 bases and V by 5 bases; bases with no gene match: 14. Here the CDR3 DNA reads TGTGCCACCAGTGCATCGAGGGTAGCGGGGGGGCCGAGCTCCTACAATGAGCAGTTCTTC. It yields the protein CATSASRVAGGPSSYNEQFF.

The V and J genes are TRBV28 and TRBJ1-2; 7 positions agree with TRBD1. The CDR3 sequence is 16 residues long. The germline V gene has CDR1 MDHEN and CDR2 SYDVKM. The ends lost 2 bases at V and 4 bases at J; junction bases unmatched: 10. The CDR3 reads CASSLPGTEKSYGYTF. CDR3 DNA sequence: TGTGCCAGCAGTTTACCCGGGACAGAGAAGTCCTATGGCTACACCTTC.

The rearrangement uses TRBV7-9 and TRBJ2-1, with 9 positions matching TRBD2. Looked up from germline, CDR1 is SEHNR and CDR2 is FQNEAQ (reference sequence). Trimming took 3 bases from V and 7 from J; bases not matched to a gene: 7. The CDR3 has 15 residues. CDR3 loop: CASSLWRGGSNEQFF. CDR3 DNA: TGTGCCAGCAGCTTGTGGCGGGGGGGTTCAAATGAGCAGTTCTTC.

V gene TRBV7-2 combines with J gene TRBJ1-4, with D perhaps matching TRBD1 (6 bases). Trimming left V 7 bases short and J 2 bases short, with 14 bases between. The CDR3 runs to 15 residues. Germline assignment: CDR1 SGHTA and CDR2 FQGNSA. CDR3 nucleotide sequence: TGTGCCAGCATGGGGGGGCCTGGGACTAATGAAAAACTGTTTTTT. Residues: CASMGGPGTNEKLFF.

The CDR3 DNA reads as TGTGCCAGCAGTAAGGGGGGGGAGTTACCACCCCTCCACTTT. It is translated as CASSKGGELPPLHF. J is TRBJ1-6 and V is TRBV7-9; possibly TRBD1 for D (6 bases). The germline V gene has CDR1 SEHNR and CDR2 FQNEAQ (reference sequence). This CDR3 is built from 14 residues. The V and J ends lost 6 bases and 11 bases respectively, with 17 bases between them.

The chain combines TRBV2 with TRBJ1-1, with D perhaps TRBD1 (6 bases). The germline V and J ends were trimmed by 3 bases and 1 base, with 9 bases remaining between them. CDR3 length: 14 residues. Germline V gene sequence: CDR1 SNHLY, CDR2 FYNNEI. CDR3 region: CASSDRRGNTEAFF. CDR3 sequence (DNA): TGTGCCAGCAGTGACCGCAGGGGGAACACTGAAGCTTTCTTT. Supplemented by reference TRBV2 and TRBJ1-1, the full variable domain reads EPEVTQTPSHQVTQMGQEVILRCVPISNHLYFYWYRQILGQKVEFLVSFYNNEISEKSEIFDDQFSVERPDGSNFTLKIRSTKLEDSAMYFCASSDRRGNTEAFFGQGTRLTVV.

This clone has more than one count but fewer than ten. The rearrangement joins TRBV28 to TRBJ2-5; no clear D gene. CDR3 length: 13 residues. Trimming pared 8 bases from V and 2 bases from J, leaving 12 bases between. Looked up from germline, CDR1 is MDHEN and CDR2 is SYDVKM. The CDR3 DNA reads as TGTGCCAGCTTATCGCAGATACAAGAGACCCAGTACTTC. Translated: CASLSQIQETQYF.

The chain uses TRBV6-1 and TRBJ1-5; D may be TRBD1 (6 bases). The CDR3 length is 14 residues. Trimming took 2 bases from V and 1 from J, leaving 6 bases between them. CDR1 is MNHNS, CDR2 SASEGT, per germline. The CDR3 loop reads CASSEQGSNQPQHF. The CDR3, as DNA: TGTGCCAGCAGTGAACAGGGGAGCAATCAGCCCCAGCATTTT.

The CDR3 loop is CASSIRDRVSNQPQHF. The CDR3 DNA reads as TGTGCCAGTAGTATCCGGGACAGGGTCAGCAATCAGCCCCAGCATTTT. The rearrangement uses TRBV19 and TRBJ1-5; 9 bases align to TRBD1. Germline assignment: CDR1 LNHDA and CDR2 SQIVND (reference sequence). V was clipped by 3 bases and J by 1 base; unmatched bases: 4. CDR3 length: 16 residues.

The rearrangement joins TRBV9 to TRBJ1-2; D may be TRBD1 (6 bases). Trimming took off 1 base at V and 5 bases at J, with 18 bases between the two ends. CDR1 is SGDLS, CDR2 YYNGEE, per germline. The CDR3 contains 16 residues. This CDR3 reads CASSVTPQGGTYGYTF. CDR3 coding DNA: TGTGCCAGCAGCGTAACTCCCCAAGGGGGTACTTATGGCTACACCTTC. The whole variable domain, remainder taken from reference TRBV9 and TRBJ1-2, is DSGVTQTPKHLITATGQRVTLRCSPRSGDLSVYWYQQSLDQGLQFLIQYYNGEERAKGNILERFSAQQFPDLHSELNLSSLELGDSALYFCASSVTPQGGTYGYTFGSGTRLTVV.

The CDR3 DNA is TGTGCCAGCAGCTTGGACAGGGAATTTCAGCCCCAGCATTTT. Its translation is CASSLDREFQPQHF. V gene TRBV7-9 combines with J gene TRBJ1-5, with TRBD1 matching 8 bases. J was trimmed by 6 bases and V by 3 bases; bases with no gene match: 4. Germline CDR1 and CDR2: SEHNR and FQNEAQ (reference sequence). The CDR3 contains 14 residues. Drawing the rest from reference TRBV7-9 and TRBJ1-5, the complete variable domain is DTGVSQNPRHKITKRGQNVTFRCDPISEHNRLYWYRQTLGQGPEFLTYFQNEAQLEKSRLLSDRFSAERPKGSFSTLEIQRTEQGDSAMYLCASSLDREFQPQHFGDGTRLSIL.

This sequence joins TRBV3-1 (or the pseudogene TRBV3-2) and TRBJ2-7, with D perhaps TRBD1 (6 bases). The germline V and J ends were trimmed by 1 base and 5 bases, with 15 bases remaining between them. The CDR3 length is 15 residues. CDR1 and CDR2 (germline): LGHDT, YNNKEL (reference sequence). The CDR3 nucleotides are TGTGCCAGCAGCCAAGCGGGCAGGGGTTACCACGAGCAGTACTTC. It specifies CASSQAGRGYHEQYF.

The CDR3 region has the DNA TGCAGTGCTGGGACAGTTGAAAAACTGTTTTTT. It is translated as CSAGTVEKLFF. The chain has TRBV20-1 and TRBJ1-4; TRBD1 matches at 7 bases. Losses at the gene ends were 5 bases for V and 7 bases for J; bases not matched to a gene: 1. Germline loops: CDR1 DFQATT, CDR2 SNEGSKA (reference sequence). The CDR3 spans 11 residues.

The V gene is TRBV5-4, the J gene TRBJ1-1, with no clear D. Between the trimmed V and J ends, which lost 1 base and 0 bases, there was a span of 19 bases. CDR3 length: 18 amino acids. Germline assignment: CDR1 SGHNT and CDR2 YYREEE (reference sequence). The CDR3 loop is CASSLLSGFQTMNTEAFF. The CDR3 DNA is TGTGCCAGCAGCTTGCTATCGGGGTTCCAGACCATGAACACTGAAGCTTTCTTT.

This clone occurred once. The J gene is TRBJ1-1, the V gene TRBV30; D perhaps matches TRBD1 (6 bases). V lost 1 base, J lost 1 base, and 13 bases lay in between. The CDR3 has 15 amino acids. CDR1 and CDR2 from the germline V gene are GTSNPN and SVGIG (reference sequence). In nucleotides, the CDR3 is TGTGCCTGGAGTGCACAGGGCTTTAGGAACACTGAAGCTTTCTTT. It codes for CAWSAQGFRNTEAFF.

This clone was seen once. This sequence joins TRBV15 and TRBJ2-7; 8 bases agree with TRBD2. Per the germline V gene, CDR1 is LNHNV and CDR2 is YYDKDF (reference sequence). Trimming cost V 3 bases and J 1 base; bases outside gene matches: 8. CDR3 length: 16 amino acids. The CDR3 sequence: CATSRGAGGGSYEQYF. DNA for the CDR3: TGTGCCACCAGCAGGGGGGCGGGGGGAGGTTCCTACGAGCAGTACTTC.

The chain is built from TRBV27 and TRBJ1-2; D not resolved. V lost 6 bases and J 4 bases, leaving 21 bases between the germline ends. This CDR3 region has 16 residues. The V gene's germline CDR1 is MNHEY and CDR2 SMNVEV (reference sequence). The CDR3 protein is CASSPQAAPFGYGYTF. The CDR3 DNA reads as TGTGCCAGCAGCCCTCAGGCAGCCCCATTTGGCTATGGCTACACCTTC.

This sequence joins TRBV2 and TRBJ1-2, with TRBD1 as a possible D gene (5 bases). The germline V gene encodes CDR1 SNHLY and CDR2 FYNNEI. The CDR3 sequence is 13 residues long. The ends were cut back, 0 bases at V and 8 bases at J, with 10 bases in the middle. For the CDR3, the DNA is TGTGCCAGCAGTGAAGCCCAGGGTGGGGGCTACACCTTC. Translated: CASSEAQGGGYTF.

J is TRBJ2-5 and V is TRBV5-4, with TRBD2 matching over 7 bases. V shed 2 bases, J shed 4 bases, and the junction held 5 bases outside the gene matches. CDR3 size: 14 residues. Germline CDR1 reads SGHNT; CDR2 reads YYREEE (reference sequence). The CDR3 DNA follows: TGTGCCAGCAGCTTCAAAGCGGGGCCAGAGACCCAGTACTTC. Amino acids: CASSFKAGPETQYF.

The rearrangement links TRBV7-8 to TRBJ2-5, with D tentatively TRBD1 (6 bases). Germline V gene lookup returns CDR1 SGHVS and CDR2 FQNEAQ. This CDR3 comprises 14 residues. Trimming left V 7 bases short and J 5 bases short, with 17 bases between. CDR3 protein: CASNPRGGVETQYF. Written as DNA, the CDR3 is TGTGCCAGCAACCCCAGGGGTGGGGTGGAGACCCAGTACTTC.

The chain uses TRBV13 and TRBJ1-4, with 11 bases matching TRBD1. Unmatched junction bases numbered 1, after V lost 3 bases and J lost 7 bases. The CDR3 sequence is 14 residues long. Germline V gives CDR1 PRHDT, CDR2 FYEKMQ (reference sequence). The CDR3 here is CASSLGQGGEKLFF. CDR3 DNA: TGTGCCAGCAGCTTGGGACAGGGGGGTGAAAAACTGTTTTTT.